This passage covers 17 T cell receptor beta chains from one sample sequenced in a study of CD8 T cells in Susac syndrome (dated by TCRdb to the late 2010s). The library relied on the immunoSEQ multiplex PCR assay. RNA was extracted using the RNeasy kit, and roughly 0.5 to 1 ug of the RNA was reverse transcribed with random hexamers. TCRdb ran its own pipeline on the public reads, namely fastp trimming at Q25 and MiXCR clone calling, and kept in-frame beta chains. CDR3 protein duplicates are merged, each entry listing the most common genes and DNA. The sample table shows approximately 120,000 distinct CDR3 sequences, and 96% are seen once. The ten largest clones add up to approximately 0.093% of the sample. Specimen: CD4+ T cells from PBMCs. These receptors were taken from a human donor in good health.

V gene TRBV2 combines with J gene TRBJ2-7; 10 nucleotides agree with TRBD2. The CDR3 totals 14 residues. The germline V gene encodes CDR1 SNHLY and CDR2 FYNNEI. V was pared by 6 bases and J by 5 bases, with 7 bases of the junction left unmatched. The CDR3 protein is CASRVSSGGNEQYF. The CDR3 coding sequence is TGTGCCAGCAGGGTCTCTAGCGGGGGTAACGAGCAGTACTTC.

The rearrangement uses TRBV12-3 or TRBV12-4 and TRBJ2-7; possibly TRBD2 for D (7 bases). V dropped 8 bases and J dropped 1 base, with 12 bases sitting between them. CDR3 size: 13 residues. The CDR3 region is CASARGGSYEQYF. The CDR3, as DNA: TGTGCCAGCGCTAGGGGGGGGTCCTACGAGCAGTACTTC.

CDR3: CASSERVYQPQHF. CDR3 bases: TGTGCCAGCAGTGAGCGGGTTTATCAGCCCCAGCATTTT. This chain connects TRBV2 to TRBJ1-5, with D uncertain. Looked up from germline, CDR1 is SNHLY and CDR2 is FYNNEI. V was cut by 3 bases and J by 5 bases, with 8 bases left in between. There are 13 residues in the CDR3.

The V call is TRBV6-5, the J call TRBJ2-1, with 13 bases matching TRBD2. The CDR3 consists of 16 residues. V gave up 4 bases and J gave up 6 bases; unmatched junction bases: 6. Germline values: CDR1 MNHEY, CDR2 SVGAGI. This CDR3 reads CASSFGRTSGSNEQFF. CDR3 DNA: TGTGCCAGCAGTTTCGGGAGGACTAGCGGGAGCAATGAGCAGTTCTTC.

This chain connects TRBV7-9 to TRBJ1-6; 9 bases are shared with TRBD1. CDR1 and CDR2 from the germline V gene are SEHNR and FQNEAQ (reference sequence). The V segment lost 2 bases and the J segment 8 bases; nucleotides outside the gene matches: 13. The CDR3 is 18 amino acids. The chain's CDR3 is CASSLTNLRDRVDSPLHF. The CDR3 DNA follows: TGTGCCAGCAGCTTAACCAACCTCCGGGACAGGGTGGATTCACCCCTCCACTTT.

The rearrangement joins TRBV28 to TRBJ2-3; 10 nucleotides match TRBD2. V gave up 4 bases and J gave up 4 bases; unmatched junction bases: 5. Germline CDR1 is MDHEN and CDR2 is SYDVKM. The CDR3 runs 15 residues. CDR3: CASSSSGRAADTQYF. The CDR3 DNA is TGTGCCAGCAGTTCAAGCGGGAGGGCTGCAGATACGCAGTATTTT.

This chain links TRBV28 with TRBJ1-2, with D possibly matching TRBD1 (6 bases). Germline values: CDR1 MDHEN, CDR2 SYDVKM. With 3 bases removed from V and 2 bases from J, the gap between germline ends came to 16 bases. This CDR3 is 16 amino acids long. The DNA for the CDR3 is TGTGCCAGCAGTTTGCACTCCGGGGGCAGGAACTATGGCTACACCTTC. Protein: CASSLHSGGRNYGYTF.

The chain joins TRBV12-3 or TRBV12-4 to TRBJ2-5; 8 bases line up with TRBD1. J lost 2 bases, V lost 6 bases, and 8 bases had no gene match. The CDR3 has 15 amino acids. The CDR3 here is CASSPGQAPQETQYF. The CDR3 nucleotides are TGTGCCAGCAGCCCGGGACAGGCCCCTCAAGAGACCCAGTACTTC.

The rearrangement uses TRBV20-1 and TRBJ2-3; tentative D call: TRBD1 (5 bases). V was clipped by 0 bases and J by 3 bases, with 13 bases between them. Germline lookup yields CDR1 DFQATT and CDR2 SNEGSKA (reference sequence). The CDR3 has 15 amino acids. CDR3 residues: CSARDSPRATDTQYF. As DNA, the CDR3 is TGCAGTGCTAGAGACTCACCCAGGGCTACAGATACGCAGTATTTT.

The V call is TRBV12-3 or TRBV12-4, the J call TRBJ2-3, with TRBD2 matching over 10 bases. V lost 5 bases to trimming and J lost 1 base; unmatched junction nucleotides: 3. The CDR3 covers 15 residues. Here the CDR3 DNA reads TGTGCCAGCAGTCCCGGGACTAGCGGCACAGATACGCAGTATTTT. Translating it yields CASSPGTSGTDTQYF.

This rearrangement joins TRBV5-1 to TRBJ2-2; no reliable D call. The CDR3 contains 13 residues. Trimming took 5 bases from V and 4 from J, leaving 9 bases between them. Germline values: CDR1 SGHRS, CDR2 YFSETQ. CDR3 residues: CASRGLSTGELFF. The CDR3 nucleotides are TGCGCCAGCAGAGGTCTTAGCACCGGGGAGCTGTTTTTT.

This clonotype was observed a single time. The chain carries TRBV20-1 and TRBJ1-2; maybe TRBD1 (6 bases). Between the trimmed V and J ends, which lost 0 bases and 5 bases, there was a span of 19 bases. This CDR3 is built from 16 residues. Germline V gene lookup returns CDR1 DFQATT and CDR2 SNEGSKA (reference sequence). The CDR3 DNA is TGCAGTGCTAGAGATCGTATACAGGGCGCCGGGTATGGCTACACCTTC. Translated, it gives CSARDRIQGAGYGYTF.

This clonotype was seen just once. This rearrangement joins TRBV20-1 to TRBJ2-4; D ambiguous. Trimming stripped 5 bases from V and 0 bases from J, with 8 bases between. CDR1 and CDR2 from the germline V gene are DFQATT and SNEGSKA (reference sequence). CDR3 size: 13 residues. CDR3 nucleotide sequence: TGCAGTGCTCCCTTTCTAGCCAAAAACATTCAGTACTTC. Translating it yields CSAPFLAKNIQYF.

The V gene is TRBV5-4, the J gene TRBJ2-5; the D gene is possibly TRBD1 (6 bases). Trimming removed 0 bases from V and 10 bases from J, with 16 bases in between. The CDR3 is made up of 14 amino acids. Germline V gene data show CDR1 as SGHNT and CDR2 as YYREEE (reference sequence). The CDR3 spells CASSLDPPGQNQYF. In DNA, the CDR3 is TGTGCCAGCAGCTTGGATCCACCCGGACAGAACCAGTACTTC.

The chain is built from TRBV6-2 or TRBV6-3 and TRBJ2-2, with D hard to call. Germline-derived CDR1 and CDR2 are MNHEY and SVGEGT. Trimming pared 6 bases from V and 4 bases from J, leaving 9 bases between. The CDR3 is 13 residues long. The CDR3 reads CASRMFGTGELFF. The CDR3 DNA is TGTGCCAGCAGGATGTTTGGCACCGGGGAGCTGTTTTTT.

This chain joins TRBV24-1 and TRBJ1-2; D not resolved. This CDR3 has 12 residues. The germline V and J ends were trimmed by 2 bases and 8 bases, with 8 bases remaining between them. Germline CDR1 KGHDR, CDR2 SFDVKD. The DNA for the CDR3 is TGTGCCACCAGTGATTCCGTGGGAGGCTACACCTTC. It specifies CATSDSVGGYTF.

This rearrangement joins TRBV19 to TRBJ1-1, with TRBD1 identical over 9 bases. This CDR3 is built from 16 residues. J lost 3 bases, V lost 8 bases, and 13 bases had no gene match. Germline V gene lookup returns CDR1 LNHDA and CDR2 SQIVND (reference sequence). The CDR3 loop reads CASARTGALDDTEAFF. CDR3 DNA: TGTGCCAGTGCCAGGACAGGGGCCCTTGATGACACTGAAGCTTTCTTT.